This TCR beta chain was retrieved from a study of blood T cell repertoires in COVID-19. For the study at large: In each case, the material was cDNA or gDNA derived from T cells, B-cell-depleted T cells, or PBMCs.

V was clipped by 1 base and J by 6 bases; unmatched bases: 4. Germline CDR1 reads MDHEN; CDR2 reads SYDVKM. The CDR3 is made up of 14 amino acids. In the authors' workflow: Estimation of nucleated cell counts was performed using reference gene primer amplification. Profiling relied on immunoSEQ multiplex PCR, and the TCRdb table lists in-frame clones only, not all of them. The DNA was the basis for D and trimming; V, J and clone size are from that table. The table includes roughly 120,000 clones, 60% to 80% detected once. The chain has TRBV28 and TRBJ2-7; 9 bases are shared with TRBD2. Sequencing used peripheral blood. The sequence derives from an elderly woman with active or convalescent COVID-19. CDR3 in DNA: TGTGCCAGCAGTTTATTAGCGGGAGCCGGCGAGCAGTACTTC. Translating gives CASSLLAGAGEQYF.